Below, 26 T cell receptor beta chains from the same sample are listed, as sequenced in a study of T cell responses to AZD1222 COVID-19 vaccine (dated by TCRdb to the early 2020s). The label giving this sample's time point can be read as: about 28 days (+/-7) after the second vaccine dose. Libraries were constructed by the immunoSEQ multiplex PCR assay. TCRdb's version of the immuneACCESS table is confined to in-frame rearrangements and falls short of the full clone set. An unresolved V gene accounts for under half of the shortfall where checked; the remainder is of unknown origin. In this sample the table shows approximately 150,000 clones, about 92% of which occur a single time. Roughly 1.7% of the sample comes from the top ten. Sequencing was performed on peripheral blood, taken 28 days after the second AZD1222 dose. These receptors were obtained from an adult who received the AZD1222 COVID-19 vaccine.

The chain is built from TRBV7-9 and TRBJ1-2; the D gene is possibly TRBD1 (6 bases). Germline V gene data show CDR1 as SEHNR and CDR2 as FQNEAQ (reference sequence). Trimming cost V 5 bases and J 0 bases, with 16 bases left between them. This CDR3 has 16 amino acids. CDR3 DNA: TGTGCCAGCAGCCCGAGAGGAACAGGGACTAACTATGGCTACACCTTC. Translating gives CASSPRGTGTNYGYTF.

V is TRBV19 and J is TRBJ1-1; the match to TRBD1 covers 8 bases. This CDR3 contains 17 residues. From germline, CDR1 is LNHDA and CDR2 SQIVND (reference sequence). After removal of 5 bases from V and 4 bases from J, the junction contained 15 bases not matched to a gene. Written as DNA, the CDR3 is TGTGCCAGTAGTTCCAGGACCAGGGGGCTTCGTTTCACTGAAGCTTTCTTT. It translates to CASSSRTRGLRFTEAFF.

The genes are TRBV5-1 and TRBJ2-5; possibly TRBD1 or TRBD2 for D (5 bases each). Trimming cost V 4 bases and J 5 bases, with 15 bases left between them. The CDR3 is 14 residues long. CDR1 and CDR2 from the germline V gene are SGHRS and YFSETQ. The CDR3 sequence is CASSPGTLTETQYF. The CDR3 bases are TGCGCCAGCAGCCCTGGGACCCTTACGGAGACCCAGTACTTC.

The chain uses TRBV5-1 and TRBJ2-7, with 12 bases aligning to TRBD2. CDR3 length: 16 residues. Unmatched junction bases numbered 9, after V lost 2 bases and J lost 6 bases. Germline CDR1 and CDR2: SGHRS and YFSETQ. CDR3 sequence (DNA): TGCGCCAGCAGCTTCGGACTAGCGGGGCCGGGTGGCGAGCAGTACTTC. Translated, it gives CASSFGLAGPGGEQYF.

The genes are TRBV6-5 and TRBJ2-6; D perhaps matches TRBD1 (8 bases). This CDR3 is built from 15 residues. V dropped 8 bases and J dropped 0 bases, with 11 bases sitting between them. Germline-derived CDR1 and CDR2 are MNHEY and SVGAGI. The CDR3 spells CASHRGGSGANVLTF. For the CDR3, the DNA is TGTGCCAGCCACAGGGGGGGCTCTGGGGCCAACGTCCTGACTTTC.

The chain couples TRBV27 to TRBJ2-7; TRBD2 matches 13 bases. From germline, CDR1 is MNHEY and CDR2 SMNVEV (reference sequence). This CDR3 has 16 residues. With 4 bases clipped from V and 2 bases from J, the junction kept 5 bases outside the gene matches. The CDR3 sequence: CASSSDGTSGTYEQYF. The CDR3 region has the DNA TGTGCCAGCAGTTCGGACGGGACTAGCGGGACCTACGAGCAGTACTTC.

This chain links TRBV2 with TRBJ2-2; D not certain. Germline CDR1 and CDR2: SNHLY and FYNNEI. Trimming took 3 bases from V and 3 from J, leaving 11 bases between them. This CDR3 comprises 15 residues. The CDR3 sequence: CASSEGSWDTGELFF. DNA for the CDR3: TGTGCCAGCAGTGAGGGGTCTTGGGACACCGGGGAGCTGTTTTTT. The full variable domain, in which reference TRBV2 and TRBJ2-2 provide the parts outside the CDR3, is EPEVTQTPSHQVTQMGQEVILRCVPISNHLYFYWYRQILGQKVEFLVSFYNNEISEKSEIFDDQFSVERPDGSNFTLKIRSTKLEDSAMYFCASSEGSWDTGELFFGEGSRLTVL.

The chain combines TRBV5-6 with TRBJ1-1, with 8 bases fitting TRBD1. Trimming at V came to 4 bases and at J to 5 bases, leaving 10 bases not matched to a gene. Germline lookup yields CDR1 SGHDT and CDR2 YYEEEE. CDR3 length: 15 residues. The CDR3 protein is CASSQRTGYITEAFF. The CDR3 DNA reads TGTGCCAGCAGCCAACGGACAGGGTATATAACTGAAGCTTTCTTT. Full variable domain (missing parts from reference TRBV5-6 and TRBJ1-1): DAGVTQSPTHLIKTRGQQVTLRCSPKSGHDTVSWYQQALGQGPQFIFQYYEEEERQRGNFPDRFSGHQFPNYSSELNVNALLLGDSALYLCASSQRTGYITEAFFGQGTRLTVV.

The V and J genes are TRBV15 and TRBJ1-1, with a weak D call TRBD1 (5 bases). The germline CDR1 and CDR2 sequences are LNHNV and YYDKDF (reference sequence). The CDR3 runs 11 residues. V lost 5 bases to trimming and J lost 8 bases, with 9 bases between them. Written as DNA, the CDR3 is TGTGCCACCAGCCTAAACAGGGAAGCTTTCTTT. This gives the protein CATSLNREAFF.

The chain recombines TRBV5-4 with TRBJ2-7, with unresolved D. Germline V gene sequence: CDR1 SGHNT, CDR2 YYREEE (reference sequence). The CDR3 consists of 11 residues. V was cut by 3 bases and J by 7 bases, with 8 bases left in between. In nucleotides, the CDR3 is TGTGCCAGCAGCTCTTCGGGTGAGCAGTACTTC. It codes for CASSSSGEQYF.

The chain carries TRBV11-2 and TRBJ1-1, with a possible D match to TRBD1 (5 bases). The V gene's germline CDR1 is SGHAT and CDR2 FQNNGV. CDR3 size: 12 residues. V gave up 4 bases and J gave up 11 bases, with 14 bases separating them. The CDR3 loop is CASSSQGHFAFF. CDR3 sequence (DNA): TGTGCCAGCAGCTCCCAAGGACATTTCGCTTTCTTT.

The rearrangement uses TRBV7-9 and TRBJ2-1; TRBD2 agrees at 8 bases. The CDR3 has 13 amino acids. V shed 5 bases and J 10 bases; nucleotides not matched to a gene: 7. Germline V gene lookup returns CDR1 SEHNR and CDR2 FQNEAQ (reference sequence). The CDR3 sequence: CASSHRLAGEQFF. The CDR3 coding sequence is TGTGCCAGCAGCCATCGTTTAGCGGGAGAGCAGTTCTTC. The variable domain in full, completed from reference TRBV7-9 and TRBJ2-1, reads DTGVSQNPRHKITKRGQNVTFRCDPISEHNRLYWYRQTLGQGPEFLTYFQNEAQLEKSRLLSDRFSAERPKGSFSTLEIQRTEQGDSAMYLCASSHRLAGEQFFGPGTRLTVL.

The rearrangement joins TRBV20-1 to TRBJ1-1; D ambiguous. The CDR3 is 11 amino acids. CDR1 and CDR2 from the germline V gene are DFQATT and SNEGSKA (reference sequence). V shed 1 base and J shed 10 bases, with 10 bases lying between them. DNA of the CDR3: TGCAGTGCTAGAGTTGATGCGATAGCTTTCTTT. Translating gives CSARVDAIAFF.

DNA for the CDR3: TGTGCCAGCAGTTTATATGTGGGGTCGTTGGCTTTCTTT. Translation: CASSLYVGSLAFF. The chain carries TRBV27 and TRBJ1-1; D gene uncertain. The CDR3 extends over 13 amino acids. V was shortened by 1 base and J by 11 bases, with 14 bases between the two germline ends. Germline V gene data show CDR1 as MNHEY and CDR2 as SMNVEV (reference sequence).

This chain joins TRBV9 and TRBJ1-5; D unresolved. V lost 3 bases and J lost 1, with 5 bases in between. This CDR3 has 13 amino acids. Germline CDR1 and CDR2: SGDLS and YYNGEE. CDR3 sequence reads: CASSAQSNQPQHF. The CDR3 nucleotides read TGTGCCAGCAGCGCCCAGAGCAATCAGCCCCAGCATTTT. Variable domain in full (rest from reference TRBV9 and TRBJ1-5): DSGVTQTPKHLITATGQRVTLRCSPRSGDLSVYWYQQSLDQGLQFLIQYYNGEERAKGNILERFSAQQFPDLHSELNLSSLELGDSALYFCASSAQSNQPQHFGDGTRLSIL.

V is TRBV4-3 and J is TRBJ1-2, with D hard to call. This CDR3 region has 14 residues. Germline V gives CDR1 LGHNA, CDR2 YSLEER. Trimming took off 1 base at V and 4 bases at J, with 10 bases between the two ends. Here the CDR3 reads CASSQGGTPYGYTF. In DNA form, the CDR3 reads TGCGCCAGCAGCCAAGGAGGAACACCCTATGGCTACACCTTC.

The CDR3 DNA reads TGCGCCAGCAGCCTTGGGGGTTACAATCAGCCCCAGCATTTT. This gives the protein CASSLGGYNQPQHF. V gene TRBV5-1 combines with J gene TRBJ1-5, with D maybe TRBD1 (5 bases). Per germline, CDR1 SGHRS and CDR2 YFSETQ. The CDR3 spans 14 residues. Trimming cost V 4 bases and J 3 bases, with 11 bases left between them.

This chain joins TRBV10-3 and TRBJ2-7; 9 nucleotides match TRBD2. Germline CDR1 ENHRY, CDR2 SYGVKD. The CDR3 extends over 11 amino acids. V gave up 10 bases and J gave up 5 bases; unmatched junction bases: 3. The CDR3 region is CATSGGHEQYF. The CDR3 nucleotides read TGTGCCACCAGCGGGGGGCACGAGCAGTACTTC.

The rearrangement uses TRBV29-1 and TRBJ2-3, with D possibly being TRBD2 (5 bases). There are 13 residues in the CDR3. Germline V gene lookup returns CDR1 SQVTM and CDR2 ANQGSEA. The germline V and J ends were trimmed by 8 bases and 3 bases, with 15 bases remaining between them. CDR3 bases: TGCAGCCCAAGGGCGGGCATTACAGATACGCAGTATTTT. Translating gives CSPRAGITDTQYF.

The V and J genes are TRBV11-2 and TRBJ1-1; unclear D gene. With 1 base removed from V and 1 base from J, the gap between germline ends came to 7 bases. CDR3 length: 14 residues. Per germline, CDR1 SGHAT and CDR2 FQNNGV. CDR3 amino acids: CASSLGAGNTEAFF. In DNA form, the CDR3 reads TGTGCCAGCAGCTTAGGGGCGGGGAACACTGAAGCTTTCTTT. The full variable domain, with the rest looked up from reference TRBV11-2 and TRBJ1-1, is EAGVAQSPRYKIIEKRQSVAFWCNPISGHATLYWYQQILGQGPKLLIQFQNNGVVDDSQLPKDRFSAERLKGVDSTLKIQPAKLEDSAVYLCASSLGAGNTEAFFGQGTRLTVV.

V usage is TRBV27 and J usage is TRBJ1-6; TRBD1 agrees at 9 bases. Germline V gene lookup returns CDR1 MNHEY and CDR2 SMNVEV (reference sequence). J was trimmed by 13 bases and V by 3 bases; bases with no gene match: 10. The CDR3 has 15 residues. Here the CDR3 DNA reads TGTGCCAGCAGTTTTTCCGGGACAGGGTCCTTCCCCCTCCACTTT. This gives the protein CASSFSGTGSFPLHF.

This clone has a single count. V gene TRBV7-6 combines with J gene TRBJ2-1; 16 bases are a match to TRBD2. V lost 4 bases, J lost 7 bases, and 7 bases stayed unmatched. CDR1 SGHVS and CDR2 FNYEAQ come from the germline V gene. The CDR3 covers 17 residues. CDR3 loop: CASSSGTSGRALNEQFF. The CDR3 coding sequence is TGTGCCAGCAGCTCCGGGACTAGCGGGAGGGCCTTGAATGAGCAGTTCTTC.

This sequence joins TRBV30 and TRBJ2-7; TRBD2 matches at 10 bases. The CDR3 runs 15 residues. V shed 0 bases and J 2 bases; nucleotides not matched to a gene: 4. Germline-derived CDR1 and CDR2 are GTSNPN and SVGIG (reference sequence). The CDR3 reads CAWSVGLAGAYEQYF. CDR3 sequence (DNA): TGTGCCTGGAGTGTTGGGCTAGCGGGGGCCTACGAGCAGTACTTC.

V usage is TRBV6-5 and J usage is TRBJ2-3; TRBD2 matches at 7 bases. Per the germline V gene, CDR1 is MNHEY and CDR2 is SVGAGI. The CDR3 extends over 15 amino acids. V dropped 1 base and J dropped 4; count of bases not matched to a gene: 5. Written as DNA, the CDR3 is TGTGCCAGCAGTTACTACGGCGGGAGACCAGATACGCAGTATTTT. Its translation: CASSYYGGRPDTQYF.

In DNA, the CDR3 is TGTGCCAGCCCGAGGCGGCCCGGCGAAAAGGCCGTGACTAACTATGGCTACACCTTC. Protein sequence: CASPRRPGEKAVTNYGYTF. The rearrangement joins TRBV18 to TRBJ1-2; D uncertain. The germline gives CDR1 KGHSH, CDR2 LQKENI. The ends were cut back, 8 bases at V and 0 bases at J, with 28 bases in the middle. The CDR3 extends over 19 amino acids.

The chain links TRBV24-1 to TRBJ2-7; no firm D call. Trimming left V 9 bases short and J 4 bases short, with 15 bases between. This CDR3 has 13 amino acids. CDR1 is KGHDR and CDR2 is SFDVKD in the germline V gene. This chain's CDR3 is CATSRGASYEQYF. Written as DNA, the CDR3 is TGTGCCACCTCTCGAGGTGCCTCGTACGAGCAGTACTTC.